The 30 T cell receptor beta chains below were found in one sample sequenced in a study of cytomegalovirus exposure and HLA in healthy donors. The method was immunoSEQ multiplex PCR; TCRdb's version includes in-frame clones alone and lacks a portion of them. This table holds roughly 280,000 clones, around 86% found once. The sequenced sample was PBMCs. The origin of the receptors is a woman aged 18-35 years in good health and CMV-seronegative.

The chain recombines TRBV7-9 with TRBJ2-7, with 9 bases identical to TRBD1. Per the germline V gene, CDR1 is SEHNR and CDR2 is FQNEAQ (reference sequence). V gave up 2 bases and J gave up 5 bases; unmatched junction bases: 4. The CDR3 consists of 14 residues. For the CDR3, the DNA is TGTGCCAGCAGCTTACGGGACAGGGACCACGAGCAGTACTTC. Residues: CASSLRDRDHEQYF.

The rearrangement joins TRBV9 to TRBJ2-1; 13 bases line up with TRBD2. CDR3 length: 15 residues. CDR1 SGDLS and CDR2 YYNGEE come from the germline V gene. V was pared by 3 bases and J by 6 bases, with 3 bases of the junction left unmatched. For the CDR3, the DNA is TGTGCCAGCAGCGGCTGGACTAGCGGGAGCAATGAGCAGTTCTTC. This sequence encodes CASSGWTSGSNEQFF.

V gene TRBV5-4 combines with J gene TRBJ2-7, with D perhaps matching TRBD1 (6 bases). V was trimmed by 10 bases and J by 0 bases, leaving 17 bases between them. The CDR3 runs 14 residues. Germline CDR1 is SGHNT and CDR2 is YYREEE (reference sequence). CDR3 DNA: TGTGCCGTTGCCAAACAGGGCAGCTCCTACGAGCAGTACTTC. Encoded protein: CAVAKQGSSYEQYF.

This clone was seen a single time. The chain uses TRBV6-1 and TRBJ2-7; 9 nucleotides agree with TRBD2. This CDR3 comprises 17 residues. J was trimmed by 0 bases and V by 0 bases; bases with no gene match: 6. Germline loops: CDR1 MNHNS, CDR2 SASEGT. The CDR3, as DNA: TGTGCCAGCAGTGAAGCCAAGCTAGCGGGGTTCTCCTACGAGCAGTACTTC. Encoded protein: CASSEAKLAGFSYEQYF.

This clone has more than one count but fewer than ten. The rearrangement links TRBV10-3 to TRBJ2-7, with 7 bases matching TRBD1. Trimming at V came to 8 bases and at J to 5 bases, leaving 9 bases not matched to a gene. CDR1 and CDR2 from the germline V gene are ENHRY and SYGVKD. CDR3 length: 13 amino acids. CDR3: CAISTGERDEQYF. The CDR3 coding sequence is TGTGCCATCTCTACAGGGGAGCGCGACGAGCAGTACTTC.

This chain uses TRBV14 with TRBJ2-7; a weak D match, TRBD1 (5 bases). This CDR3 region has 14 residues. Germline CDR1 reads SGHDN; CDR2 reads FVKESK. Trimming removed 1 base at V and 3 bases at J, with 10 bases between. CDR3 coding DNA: TGTGCCAGCAGCCAAGCGTTCGGACACTACGAGCAGTACTTC. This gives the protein CASSQAFGHYEQYF.

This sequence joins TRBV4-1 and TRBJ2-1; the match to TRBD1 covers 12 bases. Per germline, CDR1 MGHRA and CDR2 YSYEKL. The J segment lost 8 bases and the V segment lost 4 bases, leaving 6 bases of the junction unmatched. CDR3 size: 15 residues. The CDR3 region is CASSLPGQGAYEQFF. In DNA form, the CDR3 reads TGCGCCAGCAGCCTACCGGGACAGGGGGCTTATGAGCAGTTCTTC.

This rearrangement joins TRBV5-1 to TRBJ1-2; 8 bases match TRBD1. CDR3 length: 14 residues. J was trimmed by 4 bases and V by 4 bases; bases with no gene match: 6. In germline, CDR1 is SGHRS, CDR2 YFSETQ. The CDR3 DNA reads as TGCGCCAGCAGCGCGACAGGGGAGGGCTATGGCTACACCTTC. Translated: CASSATGEGYGYTF.

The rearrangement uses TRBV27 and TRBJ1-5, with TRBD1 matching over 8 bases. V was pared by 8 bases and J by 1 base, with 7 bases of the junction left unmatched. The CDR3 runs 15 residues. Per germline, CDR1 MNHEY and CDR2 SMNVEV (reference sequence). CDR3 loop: CASGRGQESNQPQHF. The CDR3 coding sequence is TGTGCCAGCGGCCGGGGACAGGAGAGCAATCAGCCCCAGCATTTT.

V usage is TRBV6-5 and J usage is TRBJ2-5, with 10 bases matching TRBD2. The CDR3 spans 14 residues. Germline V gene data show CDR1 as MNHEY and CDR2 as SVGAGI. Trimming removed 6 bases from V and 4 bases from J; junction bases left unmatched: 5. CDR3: CASRGLASVETQYF. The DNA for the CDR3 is TGTGCCAGCAGGGGACTAGCGAGCGTAGAGACCCAGTACTTC.

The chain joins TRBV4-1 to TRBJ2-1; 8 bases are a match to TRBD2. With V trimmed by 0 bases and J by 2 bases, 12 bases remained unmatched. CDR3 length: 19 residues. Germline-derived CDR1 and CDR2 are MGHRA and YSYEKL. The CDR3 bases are TGCGCCAGCAGCCAAGAAGGGCTAGCGGGCACTATACCCTACAATGAGCAGTTCTTC. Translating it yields CASSQEGLAGTIPYNEQFF.

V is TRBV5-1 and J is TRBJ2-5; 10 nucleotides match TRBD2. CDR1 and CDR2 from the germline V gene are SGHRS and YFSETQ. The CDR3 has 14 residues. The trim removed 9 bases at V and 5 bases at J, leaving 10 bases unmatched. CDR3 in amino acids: CATATAGGRETQYF. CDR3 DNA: TGCGCCACCGCAACAGCGGGGGGGCGGGAGACCCAGTACTTC.

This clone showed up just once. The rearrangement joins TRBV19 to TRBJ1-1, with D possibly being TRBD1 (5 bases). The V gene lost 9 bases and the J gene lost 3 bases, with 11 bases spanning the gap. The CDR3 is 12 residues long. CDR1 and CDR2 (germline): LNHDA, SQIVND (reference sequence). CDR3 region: CASQHRYTEAFF. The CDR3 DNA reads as TGTGCCAGCCAGCACAGGTACACTGAAGCTTTCTTT. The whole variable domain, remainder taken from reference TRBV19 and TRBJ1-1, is DGGITQSPKYLFRKEGQNVTLSCEQNLNHDAMYWYRQDPGQGLRLIYYSQIVNDFQKGDIAEGYSVSREKKESFPLTVTSAQKNPTAFYLCASQHRYTEAFFGQGTRLTVV.

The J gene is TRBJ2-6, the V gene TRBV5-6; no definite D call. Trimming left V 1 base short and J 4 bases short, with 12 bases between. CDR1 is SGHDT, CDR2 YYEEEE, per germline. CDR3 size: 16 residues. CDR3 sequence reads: CASSLTPEEGANVLTF. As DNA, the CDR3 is TGTGCCAGCAGCTTGACACCTGAGGAAGGGGCCAACGTCCTGACTTTC.

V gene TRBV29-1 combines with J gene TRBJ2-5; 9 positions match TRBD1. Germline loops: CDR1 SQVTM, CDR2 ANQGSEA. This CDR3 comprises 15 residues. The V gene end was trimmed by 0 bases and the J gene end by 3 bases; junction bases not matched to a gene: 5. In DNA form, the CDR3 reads TGCAGCGTTGAAGAAACAGGGGGCTGGGAAGAGACCCAGTACTTC. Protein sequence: CSVEETGGWEETQYF.

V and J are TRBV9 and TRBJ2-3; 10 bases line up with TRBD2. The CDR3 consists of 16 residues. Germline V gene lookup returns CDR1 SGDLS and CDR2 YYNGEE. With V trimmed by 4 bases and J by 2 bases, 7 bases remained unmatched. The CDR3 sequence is CASSPWTSGYTDTQYF. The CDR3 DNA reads TGTGCCAGCAGCCCCTGGACTAGCGGCTACACAGATACGCAGTATTTT.

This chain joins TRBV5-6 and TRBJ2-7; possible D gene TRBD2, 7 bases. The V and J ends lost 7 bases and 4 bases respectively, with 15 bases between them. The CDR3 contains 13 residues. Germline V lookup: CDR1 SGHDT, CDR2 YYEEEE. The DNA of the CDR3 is TGTGCCAGCGCCCTGGGGGGGGCGTACGAGCAGTACTTC. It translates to CASALGGAYEQYF.

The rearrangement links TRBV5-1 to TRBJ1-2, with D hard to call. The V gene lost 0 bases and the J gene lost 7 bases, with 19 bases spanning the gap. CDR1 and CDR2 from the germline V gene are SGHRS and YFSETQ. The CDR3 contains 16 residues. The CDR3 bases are TGCGCCAGCAGCTTGGTAGGAGCGGGGTTCAGTGGTGGCTACACCTTC. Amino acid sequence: CASSLVGAGFSGGYTF.

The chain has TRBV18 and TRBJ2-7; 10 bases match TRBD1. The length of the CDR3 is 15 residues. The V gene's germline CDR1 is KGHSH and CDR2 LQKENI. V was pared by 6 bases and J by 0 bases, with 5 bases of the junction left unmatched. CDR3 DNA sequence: TGTGCCAGCTCGGCCGGGACAGGGGTCTCCTACGAGCAGTACTTC. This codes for CASSAGTGVSYEQYF.

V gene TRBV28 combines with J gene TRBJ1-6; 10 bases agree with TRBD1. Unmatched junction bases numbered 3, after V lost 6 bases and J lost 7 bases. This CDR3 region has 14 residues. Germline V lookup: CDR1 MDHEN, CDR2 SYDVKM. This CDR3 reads CASRLGQGNSPLHF. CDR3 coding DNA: TGTGCCAGCAGGCTGGGACAGGGGAATTCACCCCTCCACTTT.

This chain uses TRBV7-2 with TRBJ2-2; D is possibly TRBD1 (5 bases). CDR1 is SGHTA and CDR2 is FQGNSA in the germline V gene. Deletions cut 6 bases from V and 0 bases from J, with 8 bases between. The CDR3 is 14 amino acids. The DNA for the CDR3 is TGTGCCAGCAGACCACAGGCGAACACCGGGGAGCTGTTTTTT. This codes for CASRPQANTGELFF.

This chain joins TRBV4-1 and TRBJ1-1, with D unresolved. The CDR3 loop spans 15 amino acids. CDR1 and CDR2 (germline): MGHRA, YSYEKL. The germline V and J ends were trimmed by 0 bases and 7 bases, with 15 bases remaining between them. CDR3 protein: CASSQEGGLEGEAFF. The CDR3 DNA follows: TGCGCCAGCAGCCAAGAAGGAGGGCTGGAAGGTGAAGCTTTCTTT.

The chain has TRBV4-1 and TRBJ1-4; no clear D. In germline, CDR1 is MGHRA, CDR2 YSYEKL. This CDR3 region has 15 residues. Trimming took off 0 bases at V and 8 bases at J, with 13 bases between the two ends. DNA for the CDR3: TGCGCCAGCAGCCAAGAACACATAAGGAGAGAAAAACTGTTTTTT. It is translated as CASSQEHIRREKLFF.

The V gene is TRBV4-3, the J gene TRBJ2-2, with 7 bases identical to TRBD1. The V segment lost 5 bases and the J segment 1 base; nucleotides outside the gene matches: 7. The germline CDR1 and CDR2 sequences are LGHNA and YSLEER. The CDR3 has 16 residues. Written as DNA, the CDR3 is TGCGCCAGCAGCGCCAACCGGGACAGGAACACCGGGGAGCTGTTTTTT. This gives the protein CASSANRDRNTGELFF.

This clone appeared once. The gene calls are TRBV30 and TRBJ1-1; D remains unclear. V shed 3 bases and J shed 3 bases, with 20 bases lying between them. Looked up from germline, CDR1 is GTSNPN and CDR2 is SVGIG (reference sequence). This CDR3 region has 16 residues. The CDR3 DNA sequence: TGTGCCTGGAGCCCGATCAAATTGGAGGGCTACACTGAAGCTTTCTTT. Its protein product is CAWSPIKLEGYTEAFF.

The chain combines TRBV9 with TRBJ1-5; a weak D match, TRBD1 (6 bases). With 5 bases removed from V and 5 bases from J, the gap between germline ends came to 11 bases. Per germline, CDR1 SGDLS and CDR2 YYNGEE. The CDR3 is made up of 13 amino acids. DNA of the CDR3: TGTGCCAGCAGTCGGGGGGCGGATCAGCCCCAGCATTTT. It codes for CASSRGADQPQHF.

The CDR3 region is CASTPLGGGAIEQFF. The CDR3 coding sequence is TGTGCCAGCACCCCCTTGGGCGGGGGGGCTATTGAGCAGTTCTTC. This rearrangement joins TRBV25-1 to TRBJ2-1, with 9 bases that match TRBD2. V trimming: 7 bases; J trimming: 9 bases; junction bases outside the gene matches: 13. The V gene's germline CDR1 is MGHDK and CDR2 SYGVNS. The CDR3 length is 15 residues.

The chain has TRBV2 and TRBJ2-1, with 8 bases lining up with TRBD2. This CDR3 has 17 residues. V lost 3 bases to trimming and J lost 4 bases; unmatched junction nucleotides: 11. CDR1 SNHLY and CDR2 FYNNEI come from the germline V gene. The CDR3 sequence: CASSEGVPTSVYNEQFF. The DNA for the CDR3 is TGTGCCAGCAGTGAGGGGGTCCCGACTAGCGTTTACAATGAGCAGTTCTTC.

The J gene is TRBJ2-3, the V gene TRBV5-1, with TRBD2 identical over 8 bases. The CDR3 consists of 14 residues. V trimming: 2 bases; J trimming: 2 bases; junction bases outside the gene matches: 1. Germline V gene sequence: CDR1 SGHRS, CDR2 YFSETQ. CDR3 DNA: TGCGCCAGCAGCTTACTAGCGGACACAGATACGCAGTATTTT. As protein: CASSLLADTDTQYF.

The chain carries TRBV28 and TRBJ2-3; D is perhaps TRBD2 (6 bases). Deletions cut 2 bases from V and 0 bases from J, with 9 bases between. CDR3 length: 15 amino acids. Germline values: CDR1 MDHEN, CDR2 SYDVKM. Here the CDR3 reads CASSLTAGSTDTQYF. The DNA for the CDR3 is TGTGCCAGCAGTTTAACGGCGGGGAGCACAGATACGCAGTATTTT.